What follows are 25 T cell receptor beta chains derived from one specimen sequenced in a study of early stage breast cancer tumors. Data came from immunoSEQ multiplex PCR; TCRdb stores just in-frame clones and leaves some out. The data show around 30,000 clones, approximately 70% seen once. What was sequenced was breast tumor tissue. The origin of the receptors is a person under 45 with breast cancer.

This clone was seen a few times. The chain employs TRBV6-5 and TRBJ1-2; 7 bases agree with TRBD1. Germline V gene data show CDR1 as MNHEY and CDR2 as SVGAGI. Trimming removed 7 bases from V and 7 bases from J; junction bases left unmatched: 15. This CDR3 is built from 15 residues. As DNA, the CDR3 is TGTGCCAGCAAATCGACAGGGCTGGTCGATCTTGGCTACACCTTC. It encodes CASKSTGLVDLGYTF.

This chain links TRBV5-1 with TRBJ2-1; 9 bases align to TRBD2. The CDR3 length is 14 residues. V lost 4 bases, J lost 5 bases, and 4 bases stayed unmatched. Germline CDR1 SGHRS, CDR2 YFSETQ. DNA of the CDR3: TGCGCCAGCAGCCTTAGCGGGAGCGACAATGAGCAGTTCTTC. It codes for CASSLSGSDNEQFF.

This clone was observed a single time. The chain is built from TRBV4-3 and TRBJ2-5; 7 nucleotides line up with TRBD1. This CDR3 comprises 15 residues. The V and J ends lost 0 bases and 4 bases, in that order; junction bases with no gene match: 5. Germline-derived CDR1 and CDR2 are LGHNA and YSLEER. The CDR3 sequence is CASSQDLNRGETQYF. The DNA of the CDR3 is TGCGCCAGCAGCCAAGATCTTAACAGGGGAGAGACCCAGTACTTC.

This clone was recorded a few times. This chain joins TRBV19 and TRBJ2-1, with 10 bases matching TRBD2. Looked up from germline, CDR1 is LNHDA and CDR2 is SQIVND (reference sequence). V shed 9 bases, J shed 10 bases, and the junction held 12 bases outside the gene matches. This CDR3 comprises 14 residues. In DNA form, the CDR3 reads TGTGCCAGCGGGACTAGCGCTTCTATTAGGGAGCAGTTCTTC. Translated: CASGTSASIREQFF.

The V gene is TRBV5-4, the J gene TRBJ1-1; perhaps TRBD1 as D (5 bases). This CDR3 is built from 14 residues. The V gene lost 0 bases and the J gene lost 4 bases, with 10 bases spanning the gap. The germline CDR1 and CDR2 sequences are SGHNT and YYREEE (reference sequence). Here the CDR3 reads CASSLDFGGTEAFF. The CDR3 DNA follows: TGTGCCAGCAGCTTGGATTTTGGGGGCACTGAAGCTTTCTTT.

This clone was observed a few times. The chain links TRBV12-5 to TRBJ1-2; D is uncertain. The CDR3 is made up of 12 amino acids. V was clipped by 3 bases and J by 5 bases, with 7 bases between them. The germline CDR1 and CDR2 sequences are LGHNT and FRNRAP. CDR3 DNA sequence: TGTGCTAGTGGTTTCTCGGGTTATGGCTACACCTTC. Its translation is CASGFSGYGYTF.

This clone was seen a handful of times. This chain uses TRBV2 with TRBJ2-5; D is undetermined. The CDR3 extends over 15 amino acids. V lost 0 bases to trimming and J lost 3 bases, with 11 bases between them. The germline V gene encodes CDR1 SNHLY and CDR2 FYNNEI. As DNA, the CDR3 is TGTGCCAGCAGTGAAGCGCGAACAGACAAAGAGACCCAGTACTTC. As protein: CASSEARTDKETQYF. Full variable domain (remainder filled in from reference TRBV2 and TRBJ2-5): EPEVTQTPSHQVTQMGQEVILRCVPISNHLYFYWYRQILGQKVEFLVSFYNNEISEKSEIFDDQFSVERPDGSNFTLKIRSTKLEDSAMYFCASSEARTDKETQYFGPGTRLLVL.

This clone has a single count. This chain joins TRBV6-5 and TRBJ2-7; perhaps D is TRBD1 or TRBD2 (5 bases each). This CDR3 has 15 amino acids. Germline-derived CDR1 and CDR2 are MNHEY and SVGAGI. Trimming pared 7 bases from V and 2 bases from J, leaving 18 bases between. For the CDR3, the DNA is TGTGCCAGCACCCCATACCTCCTGGGGGCCTACGAGCAGTACTTC. Protein: CASTPYLLGAYEQYF.

This chain connects TRBV19 to TRBJ1-5, with a tentative D call TRBD1 (6 bases). Germline V gene lookup returns CDR1 LNHDA and CDR2 SQIVND (reference sequence). V was trimmed by 3 bases and J by 2 bases, leaving 11 bases between them. This CDR3 is built from 15 residues. CDR3 loop: CASSIFGQRNQPQHF. CDR3 in DNA: TGTGCCAGTAGTATTTTTGGACAGCGCAATCAGCCCCAGCATTTT.

The chain couples TRBV25-1 to TRBJ2-3; no reliable D call. The V end was cut by 3 bases, the J end by 3 bases, with 19 bases between. The CDR3 runs 17 residues. Germline V gives CDR1 MGHDK, CDR2 SYGVNS. The CDR3 DNA sequence: TGTGCCAGCAGTGAGGACGGAGCGTACACTTGGACAGATACGCAGTATTTT. Translation: CASSEDGAYTWTDTQYF.

This clone was detected only once. J is TRBJ1-2 and V is TRBV7-9, with D hard to call. Germline V gene sequence: CDR1 SEHNR, CDR2 FQNEAQ (reference sequence). The CDR3 is 14 amino acids. V was clipped by 0 bases and J by 4 bases, with 9 bases between them. The CDR3 protein is CASSLAGRTYGYTF. For the CDR3, the DNA is TGTGCCAGCAGCTTAGCAGGCAGGACCTATGGCTACACCTTC.

This rearrangement joins TRBV7-9 to TRBJ1-1; D perhaps matches TRBD1 (5 bases). The V end lost 3 bases, the J end lost 1 base, and 6 bases lay between the germline ends. CDR1 is SEHNR and CDR2 is FQNEAQ in the germline V gene (reference sequence). This CDR3 region has 13 residues. CDR3 sequence reads: CASSFQGNTEAFF. The CDR3 DNA reads as TGTGCCAGCAGCTTCCAGGGGAACACTGAAGCTTTCTTT. The full variable domain, rest sourced from reference TRBV7-9 and TRBJ1-1, is DTGVSQNPRHKITKRGQNVTFRCDPISEHNRLYWYRQTLGQGPEFLTYFQNEAQLEKSRLLSDRFSAERPKGSFSTLEIQRTEQGDSAMYLCASSFQGNTEAFFGQGTRLTVV.

A single count supports this clone. The chain combines TRBV7-9 with TRBJ1-1; 10 bases line up with TRBD1. CDR1 SEHNR and CDR2 FQNEAQ come from the germline V gene (reference sequence). The CDR3 runs to 14 residues. After removal of 5 bases from V and 6 bases from J, the junction contained 6 bases not matched to a gene. CDR3 nucleotides: TGTGCCAGCAGCGCAGGGACAGGGGTTCCTGAAGCTTTCTTT. Its protein product is CASSAGTGVPEAFF.

The rearrangement links TRBV6-5 to TRBJ1-1; 9 nucleotides agree with TRBD1. Germline V gene sequence: CDR1 MNHEY, CDR2 SVGAGI. The CDR3 spans 15 residues. After removal of 6 bases from V and 1 base from J, the junction contained 6 bases not matched to a gene. The CDR3 protein is CASRKGTGRNTEAFF. The CDR3 coding sequence is TGTGCCAGCAGGAAGGGGACAGGGCGGAACACTGAAGCTTTCTTT.

The CDR3 bases are TGCGCCAGCAGCCGCGGACAGGGAAATTCCTACGAGCAGTACTTC. This sequence encodes CASSRGQGNSYEQYF. This chain links TRBV5-1 with TRBJ2-7; 8 nucleotides line up with TRBD1. The V and J ends lost 4 bases and 1 base, in that order; junction bases with no gene match: 7. CDR3 length: 15 residues. Germline CDR1 reads SGHRS; CDR2 reads YFSETQ.

This chain uses TRBV9 with TRBJ2-7, with D hard to call. Germline V gene data show CDR1 as SGDLS and CDR2 as YYNGEE. V lost 0 bases, J lost 2 bases, and 9 bases lay in between. CDR3 length equals 14 residues. CDR3 in DNA: TGTGCCAGCAGCGTAGGCGGATCCCCCTACGAGCAGTACTTC. Residues: CASSVGGSPYEQYF.

The J gene is TRBJ1-6, the V gene TRBV2, with D unresolved. V gave up 6 bases and J gave up 7 bases, with 10 bases separating them. The CDR3 spans 13 residues. Germline V gene data show CDR1 as SNHLY and CDR2 as FYNNEI. The CDR3 sequence: CASSRSLNSPLHF. As DNA, the CDR3 is TGTGCCAGCAGCCGCTCCTTGAATTCACCCCTCCACTTT. Looking up the rest from reference TRBV2 and TRBJ1-6 gives the full variable domain: EPEVTQTPSHQVTQMGQEVILRCVPISNHLYFYWYRQILGQKVEFLVSFYNNEISEKSEIFDDQFSVERPDGSNFTLKIRSTKLEDSAMYFCASSRSLNSPLHFGNGTRLTVT.

This CDR3 reads CASSWGQDSSYEQYF. CDR3 nucleotide sequence: TGCGCCAGCAGCTGGGGACAGGATTCCTCCTACGAGCAGTACTTC. This chain joins TRBV5-1 and TRBJ2-7, with 8 bases lining up with TRBD1. The CDR3 covers 15 residues. Trimming at V came to 3 bases and at J to 0 bases, leaving 5 bases not matched to a gene. CDR1 and CDR2 (germline): SGHRS, YFSETQ.

The rearrangement links TRBV5-1 to TRBJ1-5; D remains unclear. CDR1 is SGHRS, CDR2 YFSETQ, per germline. V was pared by 3 bases and J by 2 bases, with 9 bases between. The CDR3 extends over 14 amino acids. The CDR3 is CASSWDGGNQPQHF. The CDR3 nucleotides read TGCGCCAGCAGCTGGGATGGGGGCAATCAGCCCCAGCATTTT.

V usage is TRBV6-4 and J usage is TRBJ1-1; D gene uncertain. The germline CDR1 and CDR2 sequences are MRHNA and SNTAGT. Trimming shortened V by 4 bases and J by 1 base, and 7 bases separated the two germline ends. CDR3 size: 13 residues. In nucleotides, the CDR3 is TGTGCCAGCAGTGGGGGTGAGAACACTGAAGCTTTCTTT. Encoded protein: CASSGGENTEAFF.

The CDR3 DNA reads TGCAGCGTTGAAGAGGTAGAGCGGAATGAGCAGTTCTTC. Amino acid sequence: CSVEEVERNEQFF. This chain connects TRBV29-1 to TRBJ2-1, with a tentative D call TRBD2 (5 bases). CDR1 and CDR2 from the germline V gene are SQVTM and ANQGSEA. With 0 bases removed from V and 7 bases from J, the gap between germline ends came to 10 bases. The CDR3 consists of 13 residues.

This chain connects TRBV4-2 to TRBJ2-1; 10 bases agree with TRBD2. V lost 1 base and J lost 4; bases outside the gene matches: 4. The CDR3 extends over 16 amino acids. In germline, CDR1 is LGHNA, CDR2 YNFKEQ. The CDR3 here is CASSQGWTSGYNEQFF. Here the CDR3 DNA reads TGTGCCAGCAGCCAAGGATGGACTAGCGGTTACAATGAGCAGTTCTTC.

The sample holds a few counts of this clone. The rearrangement links TRBV28 to TRBJ1-1; TRBD1 is a possible D gene (5 bases). The germline CDR1 and CDR2 sequences are MDHEN and SYDVKM. Between the trimmed V and J ends, which lost 6 bases and 6 bases, there was a span of 20 bases. This CDR3 comprises 15 residues. The CDR3 DNA follows: TGTGCCAGCAGACAGTACGGGACCGGGATTCCTGAAGCTTTCTTT. Translating gives CASRQYGTGIPEAFF.

The chain has TRBV21-1 and TRBJ1-2; the D call TRBD1 from the table was never checked on the DNA. TRBV21-1 is a pseudogene. This CDR3 comprises 18 residues. CDR3 in DNA: TGTGCCAGCAGCACGACTATTCCGGGACATTGGCTTAACTATGGCTACACCTTC. This codes for CASSTTIPGHWLNYGYTF.

This clone was observed a handful of times. The V gene is TRBV19, the J gene TRBJ1-2; no definite D call. Germline assignment: CDR1 LNHDA and CDR2 SQIVND (reference sequence). Trimming shortened V by 3 bases and J by 4 bases, and 6 bases separated the two germline ends. The length of the CDR3 is 12 residues. The CDR3 sequence: CASSMVSYGYTF. In DNA form, the CDR3 reads TGTGCCAGTAGTATGGTCAGCTATGGCTACACCTTC.